This T cell receptor (beta chain) was recovered during a study of neurological immune-mediated disorders. Time point given: longitudinal time-point 1 (baseline). This clonotype appeared many times. The antigen is not known. One entry per CDR3 protein, called by TCRdb with MiXCR from the 5' RACE reads. The sample contains some 71,000 distinct CDR3 sequences, roughly 10% of which appear only once. Germline V gene data show CDR1 as DFQATT and CDR2 as SNEGSKA (reference sequence). CDR3 length: 14 amino acids. Trimming took 4 bases from V and 6 from J, leaving 16 bases between them. Notes on the study in general: Falling below healthy controls, multiple sclerosis showed the least TCR clonal expansion, while HTLV-1-associated myelopathy showed the most. Subjects shared no identical expanded-clone CDR3 amino acid sequences, suggesting private TCR-beta repertoires in all groups.

The V and J genes are TRBV20-1 and TRBJ1-5; tentative D call: TRBD1 (6 bases). The source material was PBMCs. The receptor was derived from a man in his thirties or forties in good health. In DNA, the CDR3 is TGCAGTGCTAAATTAGGGGGGTCGGGTCAGCCCCAGCATTTT. It yields the protein CSAKLGGSGQPQHF.